The TCR beta chain under discussion was sequenced for a study of T-cell memory formation after mild COVID-19. Notes on the study in general: The pre-infection memory compartment contained some responding clones, suggesting cross-reactive memory joined.

The CDR3 consists of 14 residues. In germline, CDR1 is SGHDN, CDR2 FVKESK. V was pared by 4 bases and J by 4 bases, with 4 bases of the junction left unmatched. Points on this clonotype: Its antigen is as yet unknown.

One entry per CDR3 protein results from TCRdb running MiXCR on the 5' RACE reads. Here the sample spans around 470,000 distinct CDR3 sequences, 15% to 20% being singletons. This TCR derives from an adult woman who had mild COVID-19 (a few samples of this study predate the infection). Cell type and time point are not known. Sequencing used PBMCs or a T cell subset sorted from them (not recorded which). V and J are TRBV14 and TRBJ2-4, with 7 bases fitting TRBD1. In nucleotides, the CDR3 is TGTGCCAGCAGCCTTAGGGACAGAAAAAACATTCAGTACTTC. Its protein product is CASSLRDRKNIQYF.